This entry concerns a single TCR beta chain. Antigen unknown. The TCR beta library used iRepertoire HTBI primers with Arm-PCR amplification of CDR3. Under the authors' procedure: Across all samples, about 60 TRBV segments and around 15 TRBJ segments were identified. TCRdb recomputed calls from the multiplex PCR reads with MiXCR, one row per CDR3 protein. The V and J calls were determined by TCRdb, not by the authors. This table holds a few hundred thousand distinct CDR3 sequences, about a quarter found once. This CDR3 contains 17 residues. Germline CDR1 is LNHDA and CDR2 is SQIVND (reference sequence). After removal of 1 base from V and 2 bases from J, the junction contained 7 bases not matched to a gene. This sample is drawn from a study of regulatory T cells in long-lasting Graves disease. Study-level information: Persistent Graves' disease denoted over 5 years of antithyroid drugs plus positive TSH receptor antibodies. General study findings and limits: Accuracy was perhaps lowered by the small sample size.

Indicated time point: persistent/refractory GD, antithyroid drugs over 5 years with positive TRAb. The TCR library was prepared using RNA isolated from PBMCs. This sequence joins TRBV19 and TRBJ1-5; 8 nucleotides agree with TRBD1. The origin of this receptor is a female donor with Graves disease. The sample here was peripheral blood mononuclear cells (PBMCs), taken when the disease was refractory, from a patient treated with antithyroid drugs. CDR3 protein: CASSIGSGGAGNQPQHF. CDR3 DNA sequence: TGTGCCAGTAGTATAGGTTCAGGGGGCGCGGGCAATCAGCCCCAGCATTTT.